This T cell receptor (beta chain) stems from a study of cytomegalovirus exposure and HLA in healthy donors. Findings and limits, study-wide: The dataset shows that most TCR sequences were rare, while some public TCRs occurred in many donors.

This clone was detected once. Its target is unknown. Clones were sequenced by immunoSEQ multiplex PCR, and TCRdb holds only the in-frame ones, with some missing. This sample carries approximately 280,000 clones, 80% to 90% of them seen once, and the ten largest clones take around 1%. Source material: PBMCs. The receptor's source is a woman aged 18-29 years in good health and CMV-seronegative.

CDR3 loop: CASSLSGAAAYSNQPQHF. In DNA, the CDR3 is TGTGCCAGCAGTTTATCGGGGGCCGCAGCTTATAGCAATCAGCCCCAGCATTTT. This chain uses TRBV27 with TRBJ1-5; D possibly corresponds to TRBD1 (6 bases). Germline V gives CDR1 MNHEY, CDR2 SMNVEV (reference sequence). The V and J ends lost 0 bases and 0 bases respectively, with 15 bases between them. The CDR3 spans 18 residues.